This is a list of T cell receptor beta chains from one sample in a study of T cells after yellow fever vaccination. TCRdb itself ran the 5' RACE reads through MiXCR, one entry per CDR3 protein. The sample contains about 430,000 distinct CDR3 sequences, around 20% of which appear only once. Material: PBMCs, obtained before the yellow fever booster vaccination. The receptors were gathered from a young man who received the YFV17D yellow fever vaccine. Each CDR3 is given with its conserved first and last residue. A D gene is named only where the DNA matches it firmly. Rows give clone size only sometimes, using once, few, many, or a class for an expanded clone.

v_gene,abundance,d_gene,j_gene,CDR3aa,CDR3nt
TRBV10-3,few,TRBD2,TRBJ2-5,CAISVGASGVQETQYF,TGTGCCATCAGTGTAGGGGCTAGCGGGGTCCAAGAGACCCAGTACTTC
TRBV12-3/TRBV12-4,many,TRBD1,TRBJ1-5,CASRGQGDSQPQHF,TGTGCCAGCAGAGGACAGGGGGATAGTCAGCCCCAGCATTTT
TRBV7-2,NA,NA,TRBJ2-1,CASGSSYNEQFF,TGTGCCAGCGGGAGCTCCTACAATGAGCAGTTCTTC
TRBV5-1,NA,NA,TRBJ1-2,CASSLGDLTGAYGYTF,TGCGCCAGCAGCTTGGGGGACTTAACGGGGGCCTATGGCTACACCTTC
TRBV9,NA,TRBD2,TRBJ2-3,CASSVGSTSGVSDTQYF,TGTGCCAGCAGCGTAGGCTCGACTAGCGGGGTGTCAGATACGCAGTATTTT
TRBV5-4,few,NA,TRBJ2-3,CASSPYRGAIGTDTQYF,TGTGCCAGCAGCCCCTATCGGGGGGCTATCGGTACAGATACGCAGTATTTT
TRBV5-1,NA,NA,TRBJ2-3,CASTPRDTDTQYF,TGCGCCAGCACCCCCAGAGACACAGATACGCAGTATTTT
TRBV7-9,few,NA,TRBJ1-5,CASSRDDQPQHF,TGTGCCAGCAGCCGGGACGATCAGCCCCAGCATTTT
TRBV5-6,NA,NA,TRBJ2-7,CASSFTPRVIEQYF,TGTGCCAGCAGCTTTACTCCTAGGGTGATCGAGCAGTACTTC
TRBV20-1,many,TRBD2,TRBJ2-3,CSARSPAGPGDTQYF,TGCAGTGCTAGAAGTCCAGCGGGGCCTGGAGATACGCAGTATTTT
TRBV27,NA,NA,TRBJ2-5,CASSRDSRVQETQYF,TGTGCCAGCAGCCGGGATTCCAGGGTCCAAGAGACCCAGTACTTC
TRBV7-2,few,TRBD2,TRBJ2-3,CASSLVGGATDTQYF,TGTGCCAGCAGTTTGGTCGGGGGGGCAACAGATACGCAGTATTTT
TRBV15,many,NA,TRBJ1-5,CATSRGGIQPQHF,TGTGCCACCAGCAGGGGGGGGATCCAGCCCCAGCATTTT
TRBV7-9,few,NA,TRBJ1-1,CASSQSGRNTEAFF,TGTGCCAGCAGTCAGTCGGGAAGGAACACTGAAGCTTTCTTT
TRBV11-2,NA,TRBD2,TRBJ2-1,CASSSLAGPRDEQFF,TGTGCCAGCAGCTCCCTAGCGGGGCCGAGGGATGAGCAGTTCTTC
TRBV29-1,NA,NA,TRBJ1-2,CSVVSGGYTF,TGCAGCGTTGTGTCTGGGGGCTACACCTTC
TRBV27,NA,TRBD1,TRBJ1-5,CASGTGEKQPQHF,TGTGCCAGTGGGACAGGGGAAAAGCAGCCCCAGCATTTT
TRBV20-1,NA,NA,TRBJ2-2,CSAQFRGGYTGELFF,TGCAGTGCCCAATTCCGGGGCGGATACACCGGGGAGCTGTTTTTT
TRBV4-3,few,NA,TRBJ2-7,CASSSGSGYEQYF,TGCGCCAGCAGCTCCGGTTCGGGATACGAGCAGTACTTC
TRBV12-3/TRBV12-4,few,NA,TRBJ1-1,CASSFSPGGHAFF,TGTGCCAGCAGTTTCAGTCCGGGGGGTCATGCTTTCTTT
TRBV4-1,NA,TRBD2,TRBJ2-1,CASSPRGGVDEQFF,TGCGCCAGCAGCCCCCGGGGGGGCGTTGATGAGCAGTTCTTC
TRBV6-1,NA,TRBD1,TRBJ2-5,CASRSRGRETQYF,TGTGCCAGCAGAAGCAGGGGGCGGGAGACCCAGTACTTC
TRBV4-1,NA,NA,TRBJ1-5,CASSQEATVVNQPQHF,TGCGCCAGCAGCCAAGAAGCAACAGTAGTCAATCAGCCCCAGCATTTT
TRBV10-3,few,TRBD1,TRBJ1-5,CATRQGRQPQHF,TGTGCCACACGACAGGGGCGTCAGCCCCAGCATTTT
TRBV29-1,NA,NA,TRBJ1-1,CSVRASVRNTEAFF,TGCAGCGTCCGGGCCAGCGTACGGAACACTGAAGCTTTCTTT
TRBV5-1,NA,NA,TRBJ2-1,CASSLGFSYNEQFF,TGCGCCAGCAGCTTGGGATTCTCCTACAATGAGCAGTTCTTC
TRBV2,few,NA,TRBJ2-5,CASSDWTKETQYF,TGTGCCAGCAGTGACTGGACTAAAGAGACCCAGTACTTC
TRBV19,NA,TRBD2,TRBJ2-1,CASNRGGTYNEQFF,TGTGCCAGTAACCGCGGGGGGACCTACAATGAGCAGTTCTTC
TRBV12-3/TRBV12-4,few,NA,TRBJ2-7,CASSPNRDEQYF,TGTGCCAGCAGTCCAAACAGGGACGAGCAGTACTTC
TRBV28,NA,NA,TRBJ2-5,CASSSGDTQETQYF,TGTGCCAGCAGTTCGGGAGACACCCAAGAGACCCAGTACTTC
TRBV9,few,NA,TRBJ2-3,CASSVLGRDTQYF,TGTGCCAGCAGCGTACTGGGGAGAGATACGCAGTATTTT
TRBV5-1,few,TRBD1,TRBJ1-2,CASGMGQGVDGYTF,TGCGCCAGCGGAATGGGACAGGGGGTGGATGGCTACACCTTC
TRBV3-1,NA,NA,TRBJ2-1,CASSQVRYNEQFF,TGTGCCAGCAGCCAAGTGAGATACAATGAGCAGTTCTTC
TRBV5-1,many,TRBD1,TRBJ1-4,CASRQGINEKLFF,TGCGCCAGCCGACAGGGCATTAATGAAAAACTGTTTTTT
TRBV5-1,few,NA,TRBJ2-2,CASSMGYKAGELFF,TGCGCCAGCAGTATGGGGTATAAAGCCGGGGAGCTGTTTTTT
TRBV7-9,NA,NA,TRBJ2-3,CASSFNRGNTDTQYF,TGTGCCAGCAGTTTTAATCGGGGGAACACAGATACGCAGTATTTT
TRBV20-1,few,TRBD1,TRBJ1-5,CSARLTGRKNQPQHF,TGCAGTGCTAGACTGACAGGGAGAAAAAATCAGCCCCAGCATTTT